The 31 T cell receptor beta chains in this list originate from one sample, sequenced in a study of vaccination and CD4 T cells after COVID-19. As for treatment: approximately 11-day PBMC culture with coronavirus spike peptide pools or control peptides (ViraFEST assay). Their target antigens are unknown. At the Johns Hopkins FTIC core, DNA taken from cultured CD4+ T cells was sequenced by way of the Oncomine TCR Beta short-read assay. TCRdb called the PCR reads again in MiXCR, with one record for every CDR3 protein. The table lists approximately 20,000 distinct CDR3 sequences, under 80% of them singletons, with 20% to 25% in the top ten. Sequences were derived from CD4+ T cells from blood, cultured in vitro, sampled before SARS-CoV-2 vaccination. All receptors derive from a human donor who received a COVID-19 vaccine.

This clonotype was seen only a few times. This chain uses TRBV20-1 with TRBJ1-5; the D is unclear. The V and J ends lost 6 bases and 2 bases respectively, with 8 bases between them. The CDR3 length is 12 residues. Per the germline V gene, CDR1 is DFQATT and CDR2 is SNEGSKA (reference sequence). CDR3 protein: CSALLGNQPQHF. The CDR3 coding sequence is TGCAGTGCCCTTCTCGGCAATCAGCCCCAGCATTTT.

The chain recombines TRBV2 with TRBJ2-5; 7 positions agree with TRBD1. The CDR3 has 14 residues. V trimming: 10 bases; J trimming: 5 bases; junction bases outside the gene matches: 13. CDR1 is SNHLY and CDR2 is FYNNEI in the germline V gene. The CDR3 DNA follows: TGTGCCACCCGGGACAGTCCGACGCGCGAGACCCAGTACTTC. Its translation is CATRDSPTRETQYF. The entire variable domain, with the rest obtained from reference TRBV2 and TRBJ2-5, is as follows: EPEVTQTPSHQVTQMGQEVILRCVPISNHLYFYWYRQILGQKVEFLVSFYNNEISEKSEIFDDQFSVERPDGSNFTLKIRSTKLEDSAMYFCATRDSPTRETQYFGPGTRLLVL.

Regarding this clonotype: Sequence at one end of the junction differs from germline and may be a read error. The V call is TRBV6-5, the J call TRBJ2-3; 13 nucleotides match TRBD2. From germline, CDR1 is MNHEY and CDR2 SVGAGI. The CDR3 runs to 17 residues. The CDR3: CASSYSRLAGGLDAQYF. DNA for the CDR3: TGTGCCAGCAGTTACTCTAGACTAGCGGGGGGATTAGATGCGCAGTATTTT.

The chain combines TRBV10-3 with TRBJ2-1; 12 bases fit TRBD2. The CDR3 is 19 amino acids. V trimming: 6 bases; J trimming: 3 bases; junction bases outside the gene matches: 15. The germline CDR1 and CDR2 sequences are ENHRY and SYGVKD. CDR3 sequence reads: CAISDSTSGGHSLYNEQFF. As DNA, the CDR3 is TGTGCCATCAGCGACTCGACTAGCGGGGGCCACTCGCTCTACAATGAGCAGTTCTTC.

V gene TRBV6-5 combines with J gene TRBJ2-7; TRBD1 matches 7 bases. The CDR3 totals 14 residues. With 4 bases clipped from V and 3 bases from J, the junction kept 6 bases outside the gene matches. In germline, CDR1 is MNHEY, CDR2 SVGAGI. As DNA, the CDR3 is TGTGCCAGCAGTTCGGACAGGAGTGTCTACGAGCAGTACTTC. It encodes CASSSDRSVYEQYF.

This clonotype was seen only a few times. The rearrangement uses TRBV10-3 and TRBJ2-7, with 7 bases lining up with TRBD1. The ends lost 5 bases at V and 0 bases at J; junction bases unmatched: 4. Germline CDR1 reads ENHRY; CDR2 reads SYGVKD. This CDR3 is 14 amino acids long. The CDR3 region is CAISSGTVSYEQYF. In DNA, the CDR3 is TGTGCCATCAGTTCCGGGACAGTCTCCTACGAGCAGTACTTC.

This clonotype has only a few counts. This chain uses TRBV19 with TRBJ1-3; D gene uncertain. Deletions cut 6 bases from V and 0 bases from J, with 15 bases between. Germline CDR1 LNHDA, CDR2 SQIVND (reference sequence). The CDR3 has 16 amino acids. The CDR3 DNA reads TGTGCCAGTAGCCTTCGCCCCCACAGCTCTGGAAACACCATATATTTT. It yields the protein CASSLRPHSSGNTIYF.

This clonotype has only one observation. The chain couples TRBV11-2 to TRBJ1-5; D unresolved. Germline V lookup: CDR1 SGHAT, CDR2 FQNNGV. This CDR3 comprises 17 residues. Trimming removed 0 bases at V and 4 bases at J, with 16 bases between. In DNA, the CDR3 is TGTGCCAGCAGCTTAGATCCGACGAGGACGGGAAATCAGCCCCAGCATTTT. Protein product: CASSLDPTRTGNQPQHF.

CDR3 sequence reads: CSGLSGGETQYF. DNA for the CDR3: TGCAGCGGTCTTAGCGGGGGGGAGACCCAGTACTTC. J is TRBJ2-5 and V is TRBV20-1; 10 positions agree with TRBD2. The CDR3 totals 12 residues. The germline V gene encodes CDR1 DFQATT and CDR2 SNEGSKA (reference sequence).

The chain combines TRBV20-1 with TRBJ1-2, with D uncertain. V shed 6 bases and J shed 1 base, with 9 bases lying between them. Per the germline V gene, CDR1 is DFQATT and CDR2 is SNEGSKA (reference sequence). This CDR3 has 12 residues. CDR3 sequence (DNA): TGCAGTGCAAATTGGGGTAACTATGGCTACACCTTC. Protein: CSANWGNYGYTF.

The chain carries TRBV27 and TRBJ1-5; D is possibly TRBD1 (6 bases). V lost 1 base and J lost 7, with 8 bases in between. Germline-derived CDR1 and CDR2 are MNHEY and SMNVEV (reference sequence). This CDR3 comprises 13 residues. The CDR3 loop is CASSLFRGQPQHF. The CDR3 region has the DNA TGTGCCAGCAGTTTATTCAGGGGACAGCCCCAGCATTTT.

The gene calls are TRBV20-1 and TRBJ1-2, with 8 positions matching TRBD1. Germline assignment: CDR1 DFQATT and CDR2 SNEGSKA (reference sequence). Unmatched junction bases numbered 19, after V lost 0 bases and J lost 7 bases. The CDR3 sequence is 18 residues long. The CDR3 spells CSARDAGRPTGGYGGYTF. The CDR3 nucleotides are TGCAGTGCTAGAGATGCTGGTAGACCAACAGGGGGTTATGGTGGCTACACCTTC.

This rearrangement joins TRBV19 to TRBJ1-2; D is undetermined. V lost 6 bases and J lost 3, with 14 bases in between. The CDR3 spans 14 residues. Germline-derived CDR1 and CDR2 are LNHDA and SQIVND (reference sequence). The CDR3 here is CASRRRDRDYGYTF. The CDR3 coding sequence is TGTGCCAGTAGGCGGAGGGATAGGGACTATGGCTACACCTTC.

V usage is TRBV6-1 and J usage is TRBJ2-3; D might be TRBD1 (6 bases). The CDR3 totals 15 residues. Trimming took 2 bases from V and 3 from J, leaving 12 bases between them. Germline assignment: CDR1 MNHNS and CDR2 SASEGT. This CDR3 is CASSELTGSTDTQYF. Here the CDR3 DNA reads TGTGCCAGCAGTGAATTGACAGGATCAACAGATACGCAGTATTTT.

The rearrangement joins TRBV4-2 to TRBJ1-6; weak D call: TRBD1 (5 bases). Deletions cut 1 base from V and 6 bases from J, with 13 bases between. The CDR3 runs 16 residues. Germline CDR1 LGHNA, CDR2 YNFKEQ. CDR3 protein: CASSQGVGGANSPLHF. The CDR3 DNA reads TGTGCCAGCAGCCAAGGGGTGGGAGGGGCTAATTCACCCCTCCACTTT.

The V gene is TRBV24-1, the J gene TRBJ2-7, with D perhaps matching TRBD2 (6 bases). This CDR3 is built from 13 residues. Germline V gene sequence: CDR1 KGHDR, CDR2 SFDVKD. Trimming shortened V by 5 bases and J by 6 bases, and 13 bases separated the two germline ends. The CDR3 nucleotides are TGTGCCACCAGTGTCCCGGGACTTTTCGAGCAGTACTTC. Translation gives CATSVPGLFEQYF.

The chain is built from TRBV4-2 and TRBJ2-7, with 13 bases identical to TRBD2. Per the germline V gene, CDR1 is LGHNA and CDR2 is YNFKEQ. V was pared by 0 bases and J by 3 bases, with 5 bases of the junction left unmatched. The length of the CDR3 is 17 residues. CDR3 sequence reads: CASSQDGLAGAHYEQYF. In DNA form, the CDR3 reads TGTGCCAGCAGCCAAGATGGACTAGCGGGGGCTCACTACGAGCAGTACTTC.

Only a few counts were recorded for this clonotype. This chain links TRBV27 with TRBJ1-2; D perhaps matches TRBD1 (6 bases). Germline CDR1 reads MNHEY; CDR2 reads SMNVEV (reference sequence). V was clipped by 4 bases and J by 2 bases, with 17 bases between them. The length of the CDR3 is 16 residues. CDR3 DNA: TGTGCCAGCAGTTCTCCACAGGGAAAAACGAACTATGGCTACACCTTC. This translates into CASSSPQGKTNYGYTF.

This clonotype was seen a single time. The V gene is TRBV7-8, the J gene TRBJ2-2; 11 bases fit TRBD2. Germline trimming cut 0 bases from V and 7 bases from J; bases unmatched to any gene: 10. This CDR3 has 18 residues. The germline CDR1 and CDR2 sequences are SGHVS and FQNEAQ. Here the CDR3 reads CASSLATIAGGLGGELFF. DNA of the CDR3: TGTGCCAGCAGCTTAGCGACGATAGCGGGGGGGCTTGGCGGGGAGCTGTTTTTT.

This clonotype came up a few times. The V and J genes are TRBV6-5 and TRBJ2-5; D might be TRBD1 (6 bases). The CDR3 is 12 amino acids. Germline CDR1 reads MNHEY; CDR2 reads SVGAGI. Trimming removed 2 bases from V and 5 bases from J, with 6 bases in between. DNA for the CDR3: TGTGCCAGCAGTTACAGGGGGGAGACCCAGTACTTC. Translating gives CASSYRGETQYF.

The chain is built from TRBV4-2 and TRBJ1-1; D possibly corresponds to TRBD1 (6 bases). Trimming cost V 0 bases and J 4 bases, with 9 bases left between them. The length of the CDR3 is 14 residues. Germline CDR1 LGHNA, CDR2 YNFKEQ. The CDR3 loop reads CASSQDRGGTEAFF. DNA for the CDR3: TGTGCCAGCAGCCAAGACAGGGGCGGCACTGAAGCTTTCTTT.

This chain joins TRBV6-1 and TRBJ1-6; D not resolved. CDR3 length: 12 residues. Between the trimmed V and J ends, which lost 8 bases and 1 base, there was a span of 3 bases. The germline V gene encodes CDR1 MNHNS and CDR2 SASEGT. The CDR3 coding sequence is TGTGCCAGCTCGTCCTATAATTCACCCCTCCACTTT. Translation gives CASSSYNSPLHF.

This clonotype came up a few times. The CDR3 reads CASNFWEGGEAFF. For the CDR3, the DNA is TGTGCCAGCAATTTCTGGGAGGGGGGAGAAGCTTTCTTT. The chain combines TRBV12-3 or TRBV12-4 with TRBJ1-1, with D perhaps TRBD1 (6 bases). Trimming removed 7 bases at V and 8 bases at J, with 17 bases between. The CDR3 contains 13 residues.

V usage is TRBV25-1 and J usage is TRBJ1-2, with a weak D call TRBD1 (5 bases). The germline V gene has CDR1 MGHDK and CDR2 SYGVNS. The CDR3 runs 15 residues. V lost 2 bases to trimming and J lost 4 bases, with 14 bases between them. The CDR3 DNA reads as TGTGCCAGCAGTGAACCCCGGCGGGGGAGCTATGGCTACACCTTC. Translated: CASSEPRRGSYGYTF.

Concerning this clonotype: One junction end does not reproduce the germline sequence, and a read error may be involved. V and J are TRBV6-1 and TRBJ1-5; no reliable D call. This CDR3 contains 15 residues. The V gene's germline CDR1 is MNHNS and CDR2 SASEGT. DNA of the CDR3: TGTGCTAGCAGTGGGGTCGCCACAGGCAATCAGCCCCAGCATTTT. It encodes CASSGVATGNQPQHF.

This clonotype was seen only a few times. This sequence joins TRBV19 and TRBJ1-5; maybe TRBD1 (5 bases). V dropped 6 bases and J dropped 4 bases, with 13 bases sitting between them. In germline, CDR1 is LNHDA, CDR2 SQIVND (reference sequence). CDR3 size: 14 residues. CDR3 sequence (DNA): TGTGCCAGTAGGCACCGGGACCCTAATCAGCCCCAGCATTTT. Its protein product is CASRHRDPNQPQHF.

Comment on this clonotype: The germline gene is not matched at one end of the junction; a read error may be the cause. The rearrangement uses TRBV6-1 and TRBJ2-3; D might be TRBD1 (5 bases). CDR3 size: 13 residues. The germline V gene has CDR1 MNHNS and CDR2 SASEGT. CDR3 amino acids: CASRQISTDTQYF. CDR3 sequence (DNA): TGCGCCAGCAGACAGATCAGCACAGATACGCAGTATTTT.

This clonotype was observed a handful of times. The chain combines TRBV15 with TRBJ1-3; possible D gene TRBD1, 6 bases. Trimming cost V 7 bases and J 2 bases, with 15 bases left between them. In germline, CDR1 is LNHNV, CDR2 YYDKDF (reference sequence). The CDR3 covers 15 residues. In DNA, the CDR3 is TGTGCCACCACGGAGTACGGGACACCTGGAAACACCATATATTTT. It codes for CATTEYGTPGNTIYF.

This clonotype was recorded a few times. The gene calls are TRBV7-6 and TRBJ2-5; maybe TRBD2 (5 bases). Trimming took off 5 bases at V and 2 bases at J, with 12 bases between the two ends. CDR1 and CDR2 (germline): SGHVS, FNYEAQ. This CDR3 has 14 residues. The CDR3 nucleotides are TGTGCCAGCAGCCTCGGACTGGATCAAGAGACCCAGTACTTC. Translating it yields CASSLGLDQETQYF.

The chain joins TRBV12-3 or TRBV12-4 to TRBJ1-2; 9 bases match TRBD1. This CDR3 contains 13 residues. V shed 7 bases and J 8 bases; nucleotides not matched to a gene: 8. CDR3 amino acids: CASNHRGPEGYTF. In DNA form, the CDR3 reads TGTGCCAGCAATCACAGGGGGCCGGAGGGCTACACCTTC.

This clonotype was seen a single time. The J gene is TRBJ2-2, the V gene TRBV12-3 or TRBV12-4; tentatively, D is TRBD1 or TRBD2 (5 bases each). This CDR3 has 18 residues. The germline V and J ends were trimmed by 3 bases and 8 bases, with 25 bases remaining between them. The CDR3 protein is CASSFAPVGESLTGELFF. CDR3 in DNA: TGTGCCAGCAGTTTCGCCCCCGTGGGGGAATCTTTAACTGGGGAGCTGTTTTTT.